A single sample is the source of the 26 T cell receptor beta chains below, sequenced in a study of blood T cell repertoires in COVID-19. The repertoire was sequenced with immunoSEQ multiplex PCR; TCRdb's copy has only in-frame clones and lacks some. The sample comprises some 150,000 clones, roughly nine tenths of which are singletons, and around 1.3% rests with the top ten. Sequencing used PBMCs or T cells enriched from blood (not recorded which). The receptors come from a human donor with acute COVID-19. The donor label of this sample is uncertain.

The rearrangement links TRBV5-8 to TRBJ2-7; D is perhaps TRBD1 (5 bases). CDR1 is SGHTS and CDR2 is YDEGEE in the germline V gene. With 4 bases removed from V and 4 bases from J, the gap between germline ends came to 15 bases. The CDR3 consists of 14 residues. The CDR3 region has the DNA TGTGCCAGCAGCGCCCCCCAGGGATCATACGAGCAGTACTTC. This gives the protein CASSAPQGSYEQYF.

V is TRBV10-1 and J is TRBJ2-2; TRBD1 might be the D (6 bases). Trimming removed 4 bases at V and 3 bases at J, with 12 bases between. Germline V CDR1 and CDR2: WNHNN, SYGVQD (reference sequence). The CDR3 has 15 residues. The CDR3 region is CASSVGRQDTGELFF. CDR3 nucleotide sequence: TGCGCCAGCAGTGTTGGTAGACAGGACACCGGGGAGCTGTTTTTT.

This rearrangement joins TRBV6-1 to TRBJ2-7; no definite D call. Per the germline V gene, CDR1 is MNHNS and CDR2 is SASEGT. The germline V and J ends were trimmed by 3 bases and 5 bases, with 20 bases remaining between them. The CDR3 covers 16 residues. This CDR3 reads CASSDSSLRPINEQYF. In DNA, the CDR3 is TGTGCCAGCAGTGATTCGTCATTGCGGCCTATTAACGAGCAGTACTTC.

The chain couples TRBV7-9 to TRBJ2-2, with TRBD2 matching 7 bases. This CDR3 spans 14 amino acids. V dropped 7 bases and J dropped 7; count of bases not matched to a gene: 9. CDR1 and CDR2 from the germline V gene are SEHNR and FQNEAQ (reference sequence). CDR3 region: CASTPRLADGELFF. As DNA, the CDR3 is TGTGCCAGCACCCCGCGGCTAGCGGACGGGGAGCTGTTTTTT.

The rearrangement joins TRBV6-5 to TRBJ2-7; 8 nucleotides agree with TRBD1. This CDR3 spans 15 amino acids. Germline V gene lookup returns CDR1 MNHEY and CDR2 SVGAGI. J gave up 5 bases and V 5 bases, and 11 bases lay outside the gene matches. The CDR3 spells CASSRSGQGSNEQYF. The DNA of the CDR3 is TGTGCCAGCAGTAGATCCGGACAGGGAAGTAACGAGCAGTACTTC.

The CDR3 DNA sequence: TGCGCCAGCAGCCAAGATCAGAGGGCAGGAACTGAAGCTTTCTTT. Translation gives CASSQDQRAGTEAFF. The chain recombines TRBV4-1 with TRBJ1-1; D gene ambiguous. The CDR3 length is 15 residues. Trimming took 0 bases from V and 5 from J, leaving 13 bases between them. CDR1 and CDR2 (germline): MGHRA, YSYEKL.

The chain links TRBV18 to TRBJ2-7; a possible D gene is TRBD1 (5 bases). The germline gives CDR1 KGHSH, CDR2 LQKENI. Trimming removed 3 bases from V and 2 bases from J, with 17 bases in between. CDR3 size: 16 residues. CDR3: CASSPVEDTSTYEQYF. The CDR3 region has the DNA TGTGCCAGCTCACCGGTAGAGGACACTTCTACCTACGAGCAGTACTTC.

The sample holds a few counts of this clone. The chain links TRBV25-1 to TRBJ2-1; 8 bases align to TRBD2. CDR3 length: 14 residues. Germline values: CDR1 MGHDK, CDR2 SYGVNS. J gave up 4 bases and V 2 bases, and 1 base lay outside the gene matches. The DNA of the CDR3 is TGTGCCAGCAGTGAACTAGCGGGTTACAATGAGCAGTTCTTC. Its protein is CASSELAGYNEQFF.

The chain combines TRBV19 with TRBJ1-4; 11 nucleotides match TRBD1. Germline loops: CDR1 LNHDA, CDR2 SQIVND (reference sequence). The CDR3 consists of 14 residues. With V trimmed by 6 bases and J by 7 bases, 4 bases remained unmatched. The CDR3 nucleotides are TGTGCCAGTAGCCCCGGGACAGGGGGTGAAAAACTGTTTTTT. It codes for CASSPGTGGEKLFF. The whole variable domain, filled in from reference TRBV19 and TRBJ1-4, reads DGGITQSPKYLFRKEGQNVTLSCEQNLNHDAMYWYRQDPGQGLRLIYYSQIVNDFQKGDIAEGYSVSREKKESFPLTVTSAQKNPTAFYLCASSPGTGGEKLFFGSGTQLSVL.

This clone was detected only a few times. The same CDR3 also results from other DNA sequences found in this sample. V is TRBV9 and J is TRBJ2-1; D remains ambiguous. With 2 bases removed from V and 4 bases from J, the gap between germline ends came to 7 bases. CDR3 length: 13 residues. Looked up from germline, CDR1 is SGDLS and CDR2 is YYNGEE. In DNA, the CDR3 is TGTGCCAGCAGCGTGAGTCTTTACAATGAGCAGTTCTTC. Translation: CASSVSLYNEQFF.

The gene calls are TRBV24-1 and TRBJ2-7; possible D gene TRBD2, 5 bases. Trimming removed 6 bases at V and 3 bases at J, with 8 bases between. This CDR3 has 12 residues. Germline V CDR1 and CDR2: KGHDR, SFDVKD. This chain's CDR3 is CATSRAGYEQYF. For the CDR3, the DNA is TGTGCCACCAGTCGGGCGGGCTACGAGCAGTACTTC.

This clone was seen just once. The chain couples TRBV9 to TRBJ2-3, with a tentative D call TRBD1 (6 bases). The germline V gene has CDR1 SGDLS and CDR2 YYNGEE. Trimming removed 3 bases at V and 5 bases at J, with 10 bases between. CDR3 length: 13 amino acids. CDR3 loop: CASSAGGGDTQYF. The CDR3 coding sequence is TGTGCCAGCAGCGCTGGGGGCGGAGATACGCAGTATTTT.

This chain uses TRBV7-2 with TRBJ1-5; D unclear. Germline V lookup: CDR1 SGHTA, CDR2 FQGNSA. The CDR3 length is 15 residues. The V gene lost 5 bases and the J gene lost 0 bases, with 11 bases spanning the gap. CDR3 nucleotide sequence: TGTGCCAGCAGCCACGCGGGAAATAGCAATCAGCCCCAGCATTTT. Protein product: CASSHAGNSNQPQHF.

The chain has TRBV2 and TRBJ1-1; 8 positions agree with TRBD1. Looked up from germline, CDR1 is SNHLY and CDR2 is FYNNEI. CDR3 size: 15 residues. The ends lost 5 bases at V and 1 base at J; junction bases unmatched: 6. The CDR3 DNA is TGTGCCAGCAGTCCGGGGACAGGATCGAACACTGAAGCTTTCTTT. Translated: CASSPGTGSNTEAFF.

The chain links TRBV7-2 to TRBJ2-2; 13 positions agree with TRBD2. After removal of 1 base from V and 5 bases from J, the junction contained 4 bases not matched to a gene. The CDR3 is made up of 17 amino acids. The germline V gene encodes CDR1 SGHTA and CDR2 FQGNSA. CDR3 loop: CASSLVGLAGDTGELFF. CDR3 nucleotides: TGTGCCAGCAGCTTAGTCGGACTAGCGGGGGATACCGGGGAGCTGTTTTTT.

The rearrangement uses TRBV4-3 and TRBJ2-2; 12 bases are a match to TRBD2. This CDR3 comprises 18 residues. V lost 0 bases, J lost 7 bases, and 9 bases stayed unmatched. Germline V gene data show CDR1 as LGHNA and CDR2 as YSLEER. The DNA of the CDR3 is TGCGCCAGCAGCCAAGACCCTAGCGGGGGGGCCTCAGGCGGGGAGCTGTTTTTT. It specifies CASSQDPSGGASGGELFF.

The rearrangement joins TRBV19 to TRBJ1-4; 8 bases align to TRBD1. The CDR3 covers 14 residues. The ends lost 4 bases at V and 7 bases at J; junction bases unmatched: 5. Germline V lookup: CDR1 LNHDA, CDR2 SQIVND (reference sequence). CDR3 sequence (DNA): TGTGCCAGTAGTACAGGGGGCGCAGGTGAAAAACTGTTTTTT. Translation: CASSTGGAGEKLFF.

The chain uses TRBV5-6 and TRBJ2-2; D not resolved. The CDR3 consists of 16 residues. Germline-derived CDR1 and CDR2 are SGHDT and YYEEEE. V dropped 1 base and J dropped 2 bases, with 12 bases sitting between them. The CDR3 loop reads CASSLYTDINTGELFF. The CDR3 nucleotides are TGTGCCAGCAGCTTGTATACAGACATAAACACCGGGGAGCTGTTTTTT.

The chain carries TRBV18 and TRBJ1-6; no definite D call. Trimming removed 0 bases from V and 6 bases from J, with 3 bases in between. Germline CDR1 reads KGHSH; CDR2 reads LQKENI. The length of the CDR3 is 13 residues. This CDR3 reads CASSPPLNSPLHF. The CDR3 DNA follows: TGTGCCAGCTCACCACCCCTTAATTCACCCCTCCACTTT.

The chain couples TRBV6-5 to TRBJ1-6; 8 bases are shared with TRBD1. CDR3 length: 14 residues. With V trimmed by 6 bases and J by 5 bases, 3 bases remained unmatched. CDR1 and CDR2 from the germline V gene are MNHEY and SVGAGI. The CDR3 loop is CASRGTGNNSPLHF. The CDR3 DNA reads TGTGCCAGCAGGGGGACAGGAAATAATTCACCCCTCCACTTT.

The rearrangement uses TRBV15 and TRBJ1-1; D not certain. The V end lost 0 bases, the J end lost 3 bases, and 17 bases lay between the germline ends. The CDR3 extends over 17 amino acids. CDR1 is LNHNV, CDR2 YYDKDF, per germline (reference sequence). CDR3 DNA sequence: TGTGCCACCAGCAGAGACCTACTCCTTGAGGAGGACACTGAAGCTTTCTTT. Protein sequence: CATSRDLLLEEDTEAFF.

The chain uses TRBV6-4 and TRBJ2-3; no clear D gene. V lost 4 bases to trimming and J lost 7 bases, with 21 bases between them. CDR3 length: 16 residues. CDR1 and CDR2 from the germline V gene are MRHNA and SNTAGT. The CDR3 DNA reads as TGTGCCAGCAGTGCATCTCGGAGCTCGGGTTCACATACGCAGTATTTT. It yields the protein CASSASRSSGSHTQYF.

This rearrangement joins TRBV30 to TRBJ1-4, with 8 bases lining up with TRBD1. The CDR3 runs 12 residues. CDR1 is GTSNPN, CDR2 SVGIG, per germline (reference sequence). The ends lost 7 bases at V and 8 bases at J; junction bases unmatched: 6. The DNA of the CDR3 is TGTGCCTTGACAGGGGACGGAGAAAAACTGTTTTTT. Protein sequence: CALTGDGEKLFF.

This chain uses TRBV4-1 with TRBJ1-2; 9 nucleotides match TRBD1. The CDR3 contains 15 residues. Trimming at V came to 4 bases and at J to 6 bases, leaving 9 bases not matched to a gene. The germline gives CDR1 MGHRA, CDR2 YSYEKL. CDR3 nucleotides: TGCGCCAGCAGCCCGGGACAGGGAGAAGCGGATGGCTACACCTTC. It is translated as CASSPGQGEADGYTF.

This clone was counted only a few times. The chain combines TRBV7-6 with TRBJ2-7; 8 bases are shared with TRBD2. After removal of 0 bases from V and 2 bases from J, the junction contained 6 bases not matched to a gene. Germline-derived CDR1 and CDR2 are SGHVS and FNYEAQ. CDR3 length: 16 amino acids. The CDR3 DNA reads as TGTGCCAGCAGCTTAGCGCTGGGCGGGGGGCCCTACGAGCAGTACTTC. It codes for CASSLALGGGPYEQYF.

The rearrangement joins TRBV6-5 to TRBJ1-2; 7 bases align to TRBD1. The germline V gene encodes CDR1 MNHEY and CDR2 SVGAGI. CDR3 size: 12 residues. V gave up 7 bases and J gave up 7 bases; unmatched junction bases: 6. The CDR3 loop is CASKTGAAGYTF. The CDR3 DNA follows: TGTGCCAGCAAAACAGGGGCTGCTGGCTACACCTTC.